The clone carrying this T cell receptor beta chain appeared a single time. Its antigen is as yet unknown. The data belong to a study of T cell responses to AZD1222 COVID-19 vaccine. Germline assignment: CDR1 MNHEY and CDR2 SVGAGI. Trimming removed 11 bases at V and 8 bases at J, with 12 bases between. The CDR3 loop spans 11 amino acids. Findings of the study overall: White British people made up most donors, females outnumbered males, and clonal diversity was possibly underestimated.

Using immunoSEQ multiplex PCR, the repertoire was profiled, and TCRdb retains in-frame clones only, with some absent. Of 25,000 to 35,000 clones in the sample, 78% were seen once. The input for sequencing was peripheral blood, taken on day 0 of AZD1222 vaccination. The V call is TRBV6-5, the J call TRBJ2-2; either TRBD1 or TRBD2 may supply D (5 bases each). This clonotype was sampled from an adult in good health. CDR3 protein: CAARGTGELFF. CDR3 sequence (DNA): TGTGCCGCCCGGGGCACGGGGGAGCTGTTTTTT.